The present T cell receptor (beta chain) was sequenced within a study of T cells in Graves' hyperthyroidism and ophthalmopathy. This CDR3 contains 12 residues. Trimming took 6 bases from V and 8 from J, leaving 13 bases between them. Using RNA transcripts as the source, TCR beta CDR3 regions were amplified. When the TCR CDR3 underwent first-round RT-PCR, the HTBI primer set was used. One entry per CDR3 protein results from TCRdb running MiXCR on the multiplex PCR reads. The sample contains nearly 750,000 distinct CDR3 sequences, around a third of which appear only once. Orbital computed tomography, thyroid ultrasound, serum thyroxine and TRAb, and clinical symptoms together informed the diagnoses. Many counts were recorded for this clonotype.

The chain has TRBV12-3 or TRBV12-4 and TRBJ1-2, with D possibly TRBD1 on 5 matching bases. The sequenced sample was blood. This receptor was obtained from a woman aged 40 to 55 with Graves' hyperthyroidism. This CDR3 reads CASRKGAKGYTF. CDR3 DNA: TGTGCCAGCAGAAAAGGGGCCAAGGGCTACACCTTC.